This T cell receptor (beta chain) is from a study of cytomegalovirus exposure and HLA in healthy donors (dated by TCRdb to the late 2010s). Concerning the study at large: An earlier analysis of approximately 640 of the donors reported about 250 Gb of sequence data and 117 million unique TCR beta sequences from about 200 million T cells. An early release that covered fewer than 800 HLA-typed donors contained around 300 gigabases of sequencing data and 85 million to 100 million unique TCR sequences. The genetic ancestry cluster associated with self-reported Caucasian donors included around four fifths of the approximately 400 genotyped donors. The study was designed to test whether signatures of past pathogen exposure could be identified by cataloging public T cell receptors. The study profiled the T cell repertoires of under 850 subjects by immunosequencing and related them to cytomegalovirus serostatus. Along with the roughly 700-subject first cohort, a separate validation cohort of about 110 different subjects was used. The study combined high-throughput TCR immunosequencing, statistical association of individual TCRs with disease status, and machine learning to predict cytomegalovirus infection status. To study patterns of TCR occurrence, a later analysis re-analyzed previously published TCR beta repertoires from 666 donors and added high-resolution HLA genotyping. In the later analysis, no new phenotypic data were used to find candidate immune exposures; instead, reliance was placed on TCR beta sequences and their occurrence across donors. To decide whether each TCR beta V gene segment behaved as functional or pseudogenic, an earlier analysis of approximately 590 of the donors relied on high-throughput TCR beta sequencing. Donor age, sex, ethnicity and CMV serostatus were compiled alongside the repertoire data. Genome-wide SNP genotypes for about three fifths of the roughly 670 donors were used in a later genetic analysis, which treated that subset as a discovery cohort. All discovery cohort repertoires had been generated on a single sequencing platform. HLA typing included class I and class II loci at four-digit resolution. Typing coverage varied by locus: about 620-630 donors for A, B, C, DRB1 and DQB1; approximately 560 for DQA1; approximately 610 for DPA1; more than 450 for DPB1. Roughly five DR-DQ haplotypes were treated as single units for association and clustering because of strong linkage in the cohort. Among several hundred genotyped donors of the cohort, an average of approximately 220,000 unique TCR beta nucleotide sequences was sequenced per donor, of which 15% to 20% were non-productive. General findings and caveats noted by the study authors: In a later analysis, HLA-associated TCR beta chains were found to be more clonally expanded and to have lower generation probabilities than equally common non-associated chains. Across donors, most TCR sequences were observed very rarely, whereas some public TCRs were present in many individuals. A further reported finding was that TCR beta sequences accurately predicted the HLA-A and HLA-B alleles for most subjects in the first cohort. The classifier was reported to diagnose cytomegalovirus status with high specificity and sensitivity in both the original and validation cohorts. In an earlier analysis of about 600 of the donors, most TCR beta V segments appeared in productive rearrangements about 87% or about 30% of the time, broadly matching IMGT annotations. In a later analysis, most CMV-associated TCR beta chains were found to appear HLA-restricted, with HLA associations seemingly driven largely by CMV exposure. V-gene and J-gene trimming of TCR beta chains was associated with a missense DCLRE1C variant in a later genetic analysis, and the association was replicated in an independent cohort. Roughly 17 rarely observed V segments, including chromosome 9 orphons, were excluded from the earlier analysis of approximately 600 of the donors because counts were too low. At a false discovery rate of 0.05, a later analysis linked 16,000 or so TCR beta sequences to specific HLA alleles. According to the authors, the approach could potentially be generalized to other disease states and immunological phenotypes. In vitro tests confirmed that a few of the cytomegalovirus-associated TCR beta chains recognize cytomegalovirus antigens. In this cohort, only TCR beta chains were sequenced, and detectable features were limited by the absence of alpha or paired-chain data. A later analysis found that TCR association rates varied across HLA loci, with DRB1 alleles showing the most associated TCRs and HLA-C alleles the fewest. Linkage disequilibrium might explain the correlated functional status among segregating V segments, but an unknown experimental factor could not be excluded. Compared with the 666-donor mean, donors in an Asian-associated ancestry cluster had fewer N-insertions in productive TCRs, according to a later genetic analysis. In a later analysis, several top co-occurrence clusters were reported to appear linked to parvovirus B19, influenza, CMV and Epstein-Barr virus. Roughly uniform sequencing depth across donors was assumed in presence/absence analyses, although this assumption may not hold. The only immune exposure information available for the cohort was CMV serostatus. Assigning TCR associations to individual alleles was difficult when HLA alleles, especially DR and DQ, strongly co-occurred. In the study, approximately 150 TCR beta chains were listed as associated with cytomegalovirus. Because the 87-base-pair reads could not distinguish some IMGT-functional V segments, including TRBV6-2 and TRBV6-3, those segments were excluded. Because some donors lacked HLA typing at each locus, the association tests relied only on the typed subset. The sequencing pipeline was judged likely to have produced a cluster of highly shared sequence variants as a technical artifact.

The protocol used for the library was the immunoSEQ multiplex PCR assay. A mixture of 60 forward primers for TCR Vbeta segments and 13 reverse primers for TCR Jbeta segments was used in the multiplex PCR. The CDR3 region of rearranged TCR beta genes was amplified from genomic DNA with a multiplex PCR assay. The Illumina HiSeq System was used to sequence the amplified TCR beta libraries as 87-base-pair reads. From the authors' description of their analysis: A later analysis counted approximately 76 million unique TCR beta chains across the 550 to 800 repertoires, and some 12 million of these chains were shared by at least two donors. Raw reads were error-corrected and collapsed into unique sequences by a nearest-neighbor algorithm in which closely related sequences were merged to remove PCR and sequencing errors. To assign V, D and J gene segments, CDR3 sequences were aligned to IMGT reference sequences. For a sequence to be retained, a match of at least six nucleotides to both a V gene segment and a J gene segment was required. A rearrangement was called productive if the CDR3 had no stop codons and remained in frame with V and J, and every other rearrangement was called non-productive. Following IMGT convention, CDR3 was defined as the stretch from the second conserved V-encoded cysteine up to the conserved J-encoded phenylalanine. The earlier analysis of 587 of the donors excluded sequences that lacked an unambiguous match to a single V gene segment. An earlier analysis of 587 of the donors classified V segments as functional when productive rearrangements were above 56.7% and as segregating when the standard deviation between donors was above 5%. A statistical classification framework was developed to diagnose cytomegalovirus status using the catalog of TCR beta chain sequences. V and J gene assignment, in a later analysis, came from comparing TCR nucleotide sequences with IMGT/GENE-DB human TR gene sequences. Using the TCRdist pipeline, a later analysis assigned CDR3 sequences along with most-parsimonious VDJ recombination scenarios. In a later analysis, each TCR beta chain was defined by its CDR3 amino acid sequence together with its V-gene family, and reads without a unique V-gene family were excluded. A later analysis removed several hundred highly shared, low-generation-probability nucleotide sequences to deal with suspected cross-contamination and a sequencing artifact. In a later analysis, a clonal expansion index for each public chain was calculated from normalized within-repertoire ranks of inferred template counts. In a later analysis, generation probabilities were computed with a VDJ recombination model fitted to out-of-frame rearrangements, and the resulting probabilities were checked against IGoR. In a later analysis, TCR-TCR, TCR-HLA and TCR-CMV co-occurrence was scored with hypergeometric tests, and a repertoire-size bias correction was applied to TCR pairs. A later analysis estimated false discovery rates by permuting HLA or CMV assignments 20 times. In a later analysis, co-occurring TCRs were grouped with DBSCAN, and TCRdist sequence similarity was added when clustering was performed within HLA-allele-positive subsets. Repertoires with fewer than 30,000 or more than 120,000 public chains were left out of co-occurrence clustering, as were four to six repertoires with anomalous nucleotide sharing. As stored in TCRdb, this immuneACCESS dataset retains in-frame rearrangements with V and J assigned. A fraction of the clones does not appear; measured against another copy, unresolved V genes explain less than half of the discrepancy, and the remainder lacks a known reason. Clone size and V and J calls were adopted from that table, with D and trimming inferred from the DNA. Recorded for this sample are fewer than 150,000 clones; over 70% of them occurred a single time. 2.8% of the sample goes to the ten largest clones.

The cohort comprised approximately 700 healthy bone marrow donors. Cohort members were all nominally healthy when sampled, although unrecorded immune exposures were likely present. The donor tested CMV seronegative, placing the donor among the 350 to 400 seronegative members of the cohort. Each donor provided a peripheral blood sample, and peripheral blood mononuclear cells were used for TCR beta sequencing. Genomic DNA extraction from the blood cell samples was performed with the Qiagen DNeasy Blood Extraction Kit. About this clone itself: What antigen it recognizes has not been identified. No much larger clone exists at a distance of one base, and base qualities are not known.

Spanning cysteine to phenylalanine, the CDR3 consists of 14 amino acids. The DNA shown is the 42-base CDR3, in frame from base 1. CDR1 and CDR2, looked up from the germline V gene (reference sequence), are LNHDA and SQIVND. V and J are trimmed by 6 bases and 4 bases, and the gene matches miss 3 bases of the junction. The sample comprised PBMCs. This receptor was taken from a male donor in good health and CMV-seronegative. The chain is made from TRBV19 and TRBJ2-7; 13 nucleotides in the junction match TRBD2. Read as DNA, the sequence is TGTGCCAGTAGAACTAGCGGGAGGGCTTACGAGCAGTACTTC. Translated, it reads CASRTSGRAYEQYF.